This section outlines one TCR beta chain sequence together with its context. Generated by immunoSEQ multiplex PCR, the TCRdb table keeps only in-frame clones and is missing some. The sample contains under 130,000 clones, more than 85% of which appear only once. The sample comes from a study of cytomegalovirus exposure and HLA in healthy donors. CDR3 length equals 14 residues. V lost 2 bases and J 2 bases, leaving 11 bases between the germline ends. Germline-derived CDR1 and CDR2 are SGHRS and YFSETQ. Sequenced input: PBMCs. This TCR derives from a woman younger than 35 in good health and CMV-seropositive. The V call is TRBV5-1, the J call TRBJ2-7; D perhaps matches TRBD1 (5 bases). The CDR3 reads CASSFSGAPYEQYF. In nucleotides, the CDR3 is TGCGCCAGCAGCTTTTCTGGGGCACCCTACGAGCAGTACTTC.